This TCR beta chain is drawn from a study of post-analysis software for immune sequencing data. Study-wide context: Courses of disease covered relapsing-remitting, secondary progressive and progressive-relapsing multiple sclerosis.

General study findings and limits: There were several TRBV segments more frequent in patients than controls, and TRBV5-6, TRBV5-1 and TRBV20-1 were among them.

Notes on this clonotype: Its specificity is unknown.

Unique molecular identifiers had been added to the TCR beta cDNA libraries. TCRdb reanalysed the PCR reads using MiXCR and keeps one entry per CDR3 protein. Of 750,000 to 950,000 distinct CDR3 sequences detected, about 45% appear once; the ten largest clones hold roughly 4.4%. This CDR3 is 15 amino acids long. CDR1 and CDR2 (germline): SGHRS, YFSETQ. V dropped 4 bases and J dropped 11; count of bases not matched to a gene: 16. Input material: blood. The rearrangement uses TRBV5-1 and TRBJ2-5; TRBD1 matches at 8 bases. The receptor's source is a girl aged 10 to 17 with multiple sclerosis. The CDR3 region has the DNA TGCGCCAGCAGCCTGACGCAGGGGGCAGGGGATGAGCAGTACTTC. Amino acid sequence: CASSLTQGAGDEQYF.